A single sample gave rise to the 7 T cell receptor beta chains below, sequenced in a study of PD-1 blockade in mismatch repair-deficient tumors. Clones were read by immunoSEQ multiplex PCR, and TCRdb kept only the in-frame ones, dropping some. The sample shows 100,000 to 150,000 clones, roughly nine tenths of them seen only once. The specimen was peripheral blood, collected 44 weeks after starting pembrolizumab. Receptors originate from an adult with mismatch repair-deficient cancer.

The V call is TRBV6-6, the J call TRBJ2-7; possible D gene TRBD1, 8 bases. Trimming took off 2 bases at V and 1 base at J, with 12 bases between the two ends. Germline CDR1 is MNHNY and CDR2 is SVGAGI (reference sequence). This CDR3 has 15 residues. The DNA for the CDR3 is TGTGCCAGCAGTTACGGGGGGGACAGGTCCTACGAGCAGTACTTC. This encodes CASSYGGDRSYEQYF.

V is TRBV5-5 and J is TRBJ2-7, with TRBD1 matching over 7 bases. After removal of 4 bases from V and 1 base from J, the junction contained 5 bases not matched to a gene. Looked up from germline, CDR1 is SGHKS and CDR2 is YYEKEE (reference sequence). CDR3 length: 14 residues. CDR3: CASSKTGQSYEQYF. CDR3 sequence (DNA): TGTGCCAGCAGCAAAACGGGACAGTCCTACGAGCAGTACTTC.

The chain recombines TRBV11-2 with TRBJ2-7; TRBD1 matches at 9 bases. V was clipped by 5 bases and J by 6 bases; unmatched bases: 8. The CDR3 consists of 14 residues. Germline assignment: CDR1 SGHAT and CDR2 FQNNGV. For the CDR3, the DNA is TGTGCCAGCAGCCTTCCGGGACAGGGTTTCGAGCAGTACTTC. Translation gives CASSLPGQGFEQYF.

The chain carries TRBV6-6 and TRBJ2-2, with D unclear. V lost 5 bases to trimming and J lost 5 bases, with 15 bases between them. The CDR3 has 15 amino acids. Germline-derived CDR1 and CDR2 are MNHNY and SVGAGI (reference sequence). The CDR3 sequence is CASSPAADGTGELFF. CDR3 DNA: TGTGCCAGCAGTCCCGCCGCGGACGGGACCGGGGAGCTGTTTTTT.

The J gene is TRBJ1-2, the V gene TRBV4-1; 8 bases line up with TRBD1. This CDR3 spans 15 amino acids. The germline V gene encodes CDR1 MGHRA and CDR2 YSYEKL. Trimming took 2 bases from V and 4 from J; bases not matched to a gene: 6. The CDR3 is CASSQRGQEFYGYTF. In nucleotides, the CDR3 is TGCGCCAGCAGCCAACGGGGACAGGAGTTCTATGGCTACACCTTC.

The chain carries TRBV30 and TRBJ2-7, with 9 bases matching TRBD2. CDR3 length: 16 amino acids. The junction had 10 bases not matched to a gene; V was cut back by 1 base and J by 3 bases. Per germline, CDR1 GTSNPN and CDR2 SVGIG (reference sequence). This CDR3 is CAWSAPQRLADYEQYF. The DNA for the CDR3 is TGTGCCTGGAGTGCACCCCAGAGACTAGCGGACTACGAGCAGTACTTC.

This chain links TRBV11-2 with TRBJ2-5; D is perhaps TRBD2 (5 bases). CDR1 SGHAT and CDR2 FQNNGV come from the germline V gene. V lost 2 bases and J 5 bases, leaving 12 bases between the germline ends. The CDR3 runs 14 residues. CDR3 sequence reads: CASSLSRERETQYF. The CDR3 nucleotides are TGTGCCAGCAGCTTATCCCGGGAAAGGGAGACCCAGTACTTC.